The sequence of this TCR beta chain was determined in a study of immune evolution from preneoplasia to lung adenocarcinoma. Overall study results and limits: Top clone share appeared to fall from AAH through AIS, MIA, adenocarcinoma. Clonality was highest in normal lung, lower in later-stage lesions apparently.

For this clone: Its antigen is unidentified.

Between the mid-2010s and the late 2010s, patients underwent resection in Japan or China. Each case's diagnosis was confirmed by two pathologists on H&E. Per germline, CDR1 SGHRS and CDR2 YFSETQ. V lost 4 bases, J lost 3 bases, and 17 bases lay in between. This CDR3 has 15 residues. Libraries were prepared by immunoSEQ multiplex PCR; TCRdb keeps only in-frame clonotypes and omits some of them. Among approximately 26,000 clones, roughly 70% were seen once, and the ten largest hold roughly 6%. Sequenced sample: FFPE invasive lung adenocarcinoma tissue. V gene TRBV5-1 combines with J gene TRBJ2-7; D perhaps matches TRBD2 (6 bases). The TCR sequence derives from a person aged 55 to 75 with invasive lung adenocarcinoma. Some clones in this sample may be carry-over from other donors' samples. In nucleotides, the CDR3 is TGCGCCAGCAGCCCCGGGCCCGGGGGAGGCTACGAGCAGTACTTC. Protein sequence: CASSPGPGGGYEQYF.